The 26 T cell receptor beta chains given below trace back to one sample, sequenced in a study of blood T cell repertoires in COVID-19. Here immunoSEQ multiplex PCR was the method, and the copy in TCRdb shows in-frame clones only, minus some. The sample lists hundreds of thousands of clones, 90% to 95% seen once, with roughly 3.4% in the top ten. Sequencing was done on a sample of peripheral blood. These receptors all come from a woman under 30 who had recovered from COVID-19.

The rearrangement links TRBV6-1 to TRBJ2-1; perhaps TRBD1 as D (5 bases). Trimming stripped 1 base from V and 12 bases from J, with 19 bases between. The CDR3 covers 15 residues. Germline V gene sequence: CDR1 MNHNS, CDR2 SASEGT. In DNA form, the CDR3 reads TGTGCCAGCAGTGAAGGGAACAGGCCAAACGGCGGGCAGTTCTTC. Translating gives CASSEGNRPNGGQFF.

The V gene is TRBV27, the J gene TRBJ2-7, with TRBD1 identical over 7 bases. CDR3 length: 14 residues. The germline gives CDR1 MNHEY, CDR2 SMNVEV (reference sequence). V shed 5 bases and J 0 bases; nucleotides not matched to a gene: 4. In DNA, the CDR3 is TGTGCCAGCAGTAGGGACAGAAGCTCCTACGAGCAGTACGTC. This sequence encodes CASSRDRSSYEQYV.

The chain has TRBV7-9 and TRBJ2-5; a weak D match, TRBD1 (7 bases). Looked up from germline, CDR1 is SEHNR and CDR2 is FQNEAQ (reference sequence). V was trimmed by 5 bases and J by 7 bases, leaving 17 bases between them. The CDR3 sequence is 14 residues long. The CDR3 coding sequence is TGTGCCAGCAGCCCGGCGACGGAGGGGGCGACCCAGTACTTC. It specifies CASSPATEGATQYF.

The chain carries TRBV5-4 and TRBJ2-3; perhaps TRBD1 as D (5 bases). CDR1 and CDR2 from the germline V gene are SGHNT and YYREEE (reference sequence). CDR3 length: 15 amino acids. With 0 bases removed from V and 6 bases from J, the gap between germline ends came to 14 bases. The CDR3 reads CASSLVRTHADTQYF. DNA for the CDR3: TGTGCCAGCAGCTTGGTCCGGACACACGCGGATACGCAGTATTTT. Using reference TRBV5-4 and TRBJ2-3 for the parts outside the CDR3, the full variable domain is ETGVTQSPTHLIKTRGQQVTLRCSSQSGHNTVSWYQQALGQGPQFIFQYYREEENGRGNFPPRFSGLQFPNYSSELNVNALELDDSALYLCASSLVRTHADTQYFGPGTRLTVL.

The chain joins TRBV5-6 to TRBJ2-1; TRBD2 aligns across 8 bases. CDR3 length equals 16 residues. Germline loops: CDR1 SGHDT, CDR2 YYEEEE. Trimming at V came to 0 bases and at J to 7 bases, leaving 9 bases not matched to a gene. CDR3 coding DNA: TGTGCCAGCAGCTTGGAGCGGAGACTAGCGTCAAATGAGCAGTTCTTC. Its translation: CASSLERRLASNEQFF.

The chain joins TRBV6-5 to TRBJ2-7; 7 bases match TRBD1. Per the germline V gene, CDR1 is MNHEY and CDR2 is SVGAGI. After removal of 6 bases from V and 6 bases from J, the junction contained 8 bases not matched to a gene. The CDR3 contains 13 residues. CDR3 nucleotides: TGTGCCAGCAGAAAACAGGGGTCGAGCGAGCAGTACGTC. Residues: CASRKQGSSEQYV.

The chain recombines TRBV6-5 with TRBJ2-4; TRBD1 matches 7 bases. The germline CDR1 and CDR2 sequences are MNHEY and SVGAGI. CDR3 length: 14 amino acids. With V trimmed by 11 bases and J by 0 bases, 7 bases remained unmatched. The CDR3 DNA sequence: TGTGCCGGGACAGAGGGGCTAGCCAAAAACATTCAGTACTTC. This gives the protein CAGTEGLAKNIQYF.

The genes are TRBV6-6 and TRBJ2-2; D may be TRBD1 (5 bases). CDR1 is MNHNY and CDR2 is SVGAGI in the germline V gene (reference sequence). This CDR3 has 15 amino acids. V gave up 2 bases and J gave up 2 bases, with 9 bases separating them. CDR3 coding DNA: TGTGCCAGCAGTTACCGGACACCCAACACCGGGGAGCTGTTTTTT. Its translation: CASSYRTPNTGELFF.

The chain couples TRBV18 to TRBJ2-1; 8 bases agree with TRBD2. Germline V gene sequence: CDR1 KGHSH, CDR2 LQKENI. Trimming at V came to 3 bases and at J to 4 bases, leaving 5 bases not matched to a gene. The CDR3 covers 15 residues. The CDR3 protein is CASSPQRGSYNEQFF. The CDR3 DNA reads as TGTGCCAGCTCACCTCAGCGGGGGTCTTACAATGAGCAGTTCTTC. Full variable domain (outside the CDR3, taken from reference TRBV18 and TRBJ2-1): NAGVMQNPRHLVRRRGQEARLRCSPMKGHSHVYWYRQLPEEGLKFMVYLQKENIIDESGMPKERFSAEFPKEGPSILRIQQVVRGDSAAYFCASSPQRGSYNEQFFGPGTRLTVL.

The V gene is TRBV21-1, the J gene TRBJ2-3; no check of the table's D call, TRBD2, against the DNA was made. TRBV21-1 is assigned pseudogene status. The CDR3 runs 19 residues. The CDR3 bases are TGTGCCAGCAAGGTAACAAAACATTTTTATGTCGGTAGCTCAGATACGCAGTATTTT. It codes for CASKVTKHFYVGSSDTQYF.

This chain uses TRBV24-1 with TRBJ1-1; tentatively, D is TRBD1 (5 bases). The V and J ends lost 3 bases and 1 base respectively, with 11 bases between them. This CDR3 has 15 residues. Germline V gives CDR1 KGHDR, CDR2 SFDVKD. CDR3 sequence (DNA): TGTGCCACCAGTGATCCAGGGCGAGGGAACACTGAAGCTTTCTTT. This encodes CATSDPGRGNTEAFF.

The chain recombines TRBV14 with TRBJ1-1, with 9 nucleotides matching TRBD1. Germline trimming cut 1 base from V and 11 bases from J; bases unmatched to any gene: 8. Germline V gene sequence: CDR1 SGHDN, CDR2 FVKESK. The CDR3 length is 14 residues. DNA of the CDR3: TGTGCCAGCAGCCAAGTGTTACAGGGGGCATGGGCTTTCTTT. Amino acid sequence: CASSQVLQGAWAFF. The full variable domain, with the rest looked up from reference TRBV14 and TRBJ1-1, is EAGVTQFPSHSVIEKGQTVTLRCDPISGHDNLYWYRRVMGKEIKFLLHFVKESKQDESGMPNNRFLAERTGGTYSTLKVQPAELEDSGVYFCASSQVLQGAWAFFGQGTRLTVV.

The chain recombines TRBV30 with TRBJ1-2; 7 bases fit TRBD1. CDR3 length equals 15 residues. The germline V gene encodes CDR1 GTSNPN and CDR2 SVGIG (reference sequence). V shed 2 bases, J shed 2 bases, and the junction held 8 bases outside the gene matches. The CDR3 bases are TGTGCCTGGAGTCCCCAGGGCAGGGGGAACTATGGCTACACCTTC. Residues: CAWSPQGRGNYGYTF.

V usage is TRBV12-3 or TRBV12-4 and J usage is TRBJ1-1; D is unresolved. The CDR3 spans 12 residues. Trimming took off 7 bases at V and 10 bases at J, with 16 bases between the two ends. This CDR3 reads CASTVTGSRAFF. In DNA, the CDR3 is TGTGCCAGCACCGTTACCGGTTCCCGAGCTTTCTTT.

V usage is TRBV6-5 and J usage is TRBJ1-4; 10 nucleotides agree with TRBD1. V shed 6 bases and J 8 bases; nucleotides not matched to a gene: 9. The CDR3 length is 15 residues. Germline V gene data show CDR1 as MNHEY and CDR2 as SVGAGI. For the CDR3, the DNA is TGTGCCAGCAGCCCACGGACAGGGGGATGGGAAAAACTGTTTTTT. Translating it yields CASSPRTGGWEKLFF.

This clone is a singleton in its sample. The chain recombines TRBV11-2 with TRBJ2-1, with TRBD2 matching over 9 bases. Germline CDR1 is SGHAT and CDR2 is FQNNGV. The J segment lost 6 bases and the V segment lost 1 base, leaving 7 bases of the junction unmatched. The CDR3 length is 16 residues. CDR3 sequence reads: CASSLVDQREVNEQFF. Here the CDR3 DNA reads TGTGCCAGCAGCTTAGTGGACCAGCGGGAGGTCAATGAGCAGTTCTTC.

The V and J genes are TRBV19 and TRBJ1-5; D is possibly TRBD1 (5 bases). Per germline, CDR1 LNHDA and CDR2 SQIVND (reference sequence). Trimming removed 6 bases from V and 7 bases from J, with 19 bases in between. The CDR3 has 15 amino acids. The CDR3 coding sequence is TGTGCCAGTAGAGAATACTCCAGGGTGCCACAGCCCCAGCATTTT. Amino acid sequence: CASREYSRVPQPQHF.

The rearrangement uses TRBV4-3 and TRBJ1-2, with 7 bases matching TRBD1. Germline trimming cut 0 bases from V and 4 bases from J; bases unmatched to any gene: 8. Germline V CDR1 and CDR2: LGHNA, YSLEER. The CDR3 has 16 amino acids. CDR3 in amino acids: CASSQDNRGIFYGYTF. CDR3 coding DNA: TGCGCCAGCAGCCAAGATAACAGGGGCATCTTCTATGGCTACACCTTC.

The chain links TRBV24-1 to TRBJ2-1; 11 bases align to TRBD2. Germline CDR1 KGHDR, CDR2 SFDVKD. The CDR3 consists of 15 residues. V dropped 0 bases and J dropped 9; count of bases not matched to a gene: 3. The CDR3: CATSDLTLAGVEQFF. CDR3 bases: TGTGCCACCAGTGATTTGACACTAGCGGGAGTTGAGCAGTTCTTC.

V gene TRBV18 combines with J gene TRBJ2-2, with TRBD1 as a possible D gene (5 bases). Germline V gene sequence: CDR1 KGHSH, CDR2 LQKENI. The length of the CDR3 is 16 residues. V was clipped by 1 base and J by 4 bases, with 13 bases between them. Here the CDR3 DNA reads TGTGCCAGCTCACCACTCAGGGTAATGGGCACCGGGGAGCTGTTTTTT. Its protein is CASSPLRVMGTGELFF. Supplemented by reference TRBV18 and TRBJ2-2, the full variable domain reads NAGVMQNPRHLVRRRGQEARLRCSPMKGHSHVYWYRQLPEEGLKFMVYLQKENIIDESGMPKERFSAEFPKEGPSILRIQQVVRGDSAAYFCASSPLRVMGTGELFFGEGSRLTVL.

The rearrangement joins TRBV25-1 to TRBJ2-6; D remains ambiguous. V was trimmed by 4 bases and J by 0 bases, leaving 7 bases between them. Germline V lookup: CDR1 MGHDK, CDR2 SYGVNS. The CDR3 covers 15 residues. CDR3 coding DNA: TGTGCCAGCAGTGTCCCCAGCTCTGGGGCCAACGTCCTGACTTTC. This translates into CASSVPSSGANVLTF.

The V gene is TRBV24-1, the J gene TRBJ2-5; tentative D call: TRBD2 (5 bases). The germline V gene encodes CDR1 KGHDR and CDR2 SFDVKD. There are 15 residues in the CDR3. Trimming took off 7 bases at V and 5 bases at J, with 19 bases between the two ends. CDR3 nucleotide sequence: TGTGCCACCAGCTTGACCAAGCCCGGCGGGGAGACCCAGTACTTC. This codes for CATSLTKPGGETQYF.

This clone was seen a single time. The rearrangement uses TRBV5-5 and TRBJ2-5, with 8 bases aligning to TRBD1. V shed 7 bases and J 5 bases; nucleotides not matched to a gene: 16. This CDR3 contains 16 residues. The germline gives CDR1 SGHKS, CDR2 YYEKEE (reference sequence). CDR3 DNA sequence: TGTGCCAGCTCCCTCCGGACAGGGAGTAAAGGGGAGACCCAGTACTTC. It encodes CASSLRTGSKGETQYF.

The rearrangement links TRBV15 to TRBJ2-3; D call uncertain. Germline loops: CDR1 LNHNV, CDR2 YYDKDF (reference sequence). There are 14 residues in the CDR3. Trimming stripped 0 bases from V and 5 bases from J, with 9 bases between. The CDR3 protein is CATSRELSVDTQYF. CDR3 bases: TGTGCCACCAGCAGAGAATTGAGTGTAGATACGCAGTATTTT. Based on the CDR3 plus reference TRBV15 and TRBJ2-3, the full variable domain is DAMVIQNPRYQVTQFGKPVTLSCSQTLNHNVMYWYQQKSSQAPKLLFHYYDKDFNNEADTPDNFQSRRPNTSFCFLDIRSPGLGDTAMYLCATSRELSVDTQYFGPGTRLTVL.

This chain uses TRBV11-2 with TRBJ2-3; 8 bases line up with TRBD2. The ends lost 5 bases at V and 1 base at J; junction bases unmatched: 5. The CDR3 sequence is 15 residues long. CDR1 and CDR2 (germline): SGHAT, FQNNGV. The CDR3 reads CASSPSGGRTDTQYF. The CDR3 DNA reads TGTGCCAGCAGCCCCAGCGGGGGACGCACAGATACGCAGTATTTT.

V usage is TRBV10-3 and J usage is TRBJ2-3; unclear D gene. The length of the CDR3 is 12 residues. The germline gives CDR1 ENHRY, CDR2 SYGVKD. The V and J ends lost 10 bases and 8 bases respectively, with 16 bases between them. For the CDR3, the DNA is TGTGCCACTACTGAAACCGCAGGTACGCAGTATTTT. As protein: CATTETAGTQYF.